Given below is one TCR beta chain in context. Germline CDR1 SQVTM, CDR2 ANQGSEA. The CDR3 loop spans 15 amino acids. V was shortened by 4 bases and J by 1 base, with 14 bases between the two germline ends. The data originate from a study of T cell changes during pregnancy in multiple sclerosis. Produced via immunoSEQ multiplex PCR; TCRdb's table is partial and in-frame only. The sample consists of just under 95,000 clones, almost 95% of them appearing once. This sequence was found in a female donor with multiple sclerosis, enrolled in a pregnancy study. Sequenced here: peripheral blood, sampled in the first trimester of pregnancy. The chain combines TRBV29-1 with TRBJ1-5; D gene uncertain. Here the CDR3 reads CSVAMAHGSNQPQHF. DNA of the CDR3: TGCAGCGTTGCCATGGCTCATGGCAGCAATCAGCCCCAGCATTTT.